The sample holds a few counts of the clone carrying this T cell receptor (beta chain). Its antigen is still unknown. TRB rearrangements were amplified by multiplex PCR with BIOMED2 TRB-A/B primers. One entry per CDR3 protein results from TCRdb running MiXCR on the multiplex PCR reads. The table lists over 6,000 distinct CDR3 sequences, approximately 36% of them singletons. The entry originates in a study of T and B cells in COVID-19 patients. Whole-study context: Blood was sampled from COVID-19 patients who were either actively infected or recovered. Critical illness requiring mechanical ventilation or extracorporeal membrane oxygenation affected about 60% of the roughly 20 active-infection patients. The study, taken as a whole, reports: Clonality of TRB repertoires was high in active COVID-19; recovery brought above-healthy diversity and richness.

From blood, roughly 250-550 ng of genomic DNA served as TRB template. The CDR3 loop spans 15 amino acids. The germline V gene has CDR1 MNHNY and CDR2 SVGAGI (reference sequence). V shed 2 bases and J shed 0 bases, with 9 bases lying between them. Sample: blood. The receptor comes from a human donor with active COVID-19. V gene TRBV6-6 combines with J gene TRBJ2-3; D might be TRBD1 (6 bases). Here the CDR3 reads CASSYSRGSTDTQYF. The CDR3 region has the DNA TGTGCCAGCAGTTACAGTAGGGGGAGCACAGATACGCAGTATTTT.